This entry describes one T cell receptor (beta chain). Its cognate antigen has yet to be identified. Base qualities are not recorded, but no much larger clone differs from it by a single base. The data stem from a study of post-analysis software for immune sequencing data (dated by TCRdb to about 2015). Background for the entire study: Recorded disease courses included relapsing-remitting, secondary progressive and progressive-relapsing multiple sclerosis, with some patients lacking subtype annotation. A subset of samples was prepared in parallel using single-end sample barcoding, then pooled and co-amplified after Illumina adapter ligation. Patient repertoires were compared against around 10 previously published healthy control repertoires from donors aged roughly 6 to 28 years.

To demonstrate the VDJtools post-analysis software, TCR beta repertoires were profiled from the peripheral blood of more than 10 young patients with multiple sclerosis. The multiple sclerosis patients were children and adolescents between about 6 and 15 years of age. CDR1 and CDR2 are read off the germline V gene as MNHEY and SVGEGT. Measured from the cysteine to the phenylalanine, the CDR3 is 17 residues long. The entry retains the CDR3 DNA only, 51 bases that are in frame from base 1. Ends trimmed: V by 2 bases, J by 1 base; bases unmatched to a gene: 8. On the study overall, not on this receptor specifically: Significantly lower normalized Chao1 diversity was found in multiple sclerosis patients than in controls, suggesting substantial peripheral T-cell clonal expansion. The control group was slightly older than the multiple sclerosis patient group. Direct clustering with F measure showed strong co-clustering of samples prepared in the same batch, prompting a batch-effect correction. A few TRBV segments, including TRBV5-6, TRBV5-1 and TRBV20-1, were significantly more frequent in patients than controls.

Receptor libraries were prepared by PCR. Instrument used: Illumina HiSeq 2500. To reduce PCR and sequencing biases, unique molecular identifiers were built into the TCR beta cDNA libraries. About 500,000 cDNA molecules were obtained per 1 to 10 million input T cells, so each molecule approximated one T cell. The patient libraries were prepared and sequenced with the same protocol used for the earlier healthy control dataset. Within a given batch, samples were prepared together, multiplexed and sequenced on the same HiSeq lane. The published analysis was carried out like this. MIGEC handled the raw barcoded reads, throwing out single-read molecular identifier groups before consensus assembly and CDR3 extraction. VDJtools was used for post-analysis of the clonotype tables, and diversity was normalized by down-sampling every dataset to the size of the smallest sample. To correct batch-related cross-sample contamination, repertoire overlap clustering matched CDR3 amino acid sequences but not nucleotide sequences. TCRdb redid the processing of the public reads, applying fastp at Q25 and MiXCR, and retained in-frame beta chains. Each entry is one CDR3 protein sequence, shown with its most common DNA and genes. The V and J calls were determined by TCRdb, not by the authors. The sample table contains roughly 400,000 distinct CDR3 sequences; only one count was recorded for 39% of them. The ten biggest clones cover 7.6% of the sample.

The sequenced sample was blood. This clonotype was obtained from a girl aged 2 to 10 with multiple sclerosis. The V gene is TRBV6-2 or TRBV6-3 and the J gene is TRBJ1-5, with TRBD1 matching 7 junction bases. The CDR3 has the sequence CASSYNRGRGSNQPQHF. At the DNA level, the sequence is TGTGCCAGCAGTTACAATAGGGGGCGAGGAAGCAATCAGCCCCAGCATTTT.